This TCR beta chain was identified during a study of cytomegalovirus exposure and HLA in healthy donors. The PCR made use of 60 Vbeta and 13 Jbeta primers. Clones were sequenced by immunoSEQ multiplex PCR, and TCRdb holds only the in-frame ones, with some missing. The table lists around 150,000 clones, 65% to 90% of them singletons. V was cut by 2 bases and J by 5 bases, with 11 bases left in between. The CDR3 runs 14 residues. Per the germline V gene, CDR1 is SGHTS and CDR2 is YDEGEE. J is TRBJ1-5 and V is TRBV5-8, with TRBD1 as a possible D gene (5 bases). The sequencing sample was made of PBMCs. The clonotype was recovered from a man between 50 and 59 years old in good health and CMV-seropositive. The CDR3 nucleotides read TGTGCCAGCAGCTTTTTAGGGGCTTATCAGCCCCAGCATTTT. Protein sequence: CASSFLGAYQPQHF. The full variable domain, rest sourced from reference TRBV5-8 and TRBJ1-5, is EAGVTQSPTHLIKTRGQQATLRCSPISGHTSVYWYQQALGLGLQFLLWYDEGEERNRGNFPPRFSGRQFPNYSSELNVNALELEDSALYLCASSFLGAYQPQHFGDGTRLSIL.